This TCR beta chain was captured in a study of CD8 T cells in Susac syndrome. General observations from the study: By the study's own acknowledgment, its TCR sequencing and HLA analysis included relatively few individuals.

Remarks on this clonotype: Its target is unknown. Germline is not matched at one junction end, which may reflect a read error.

Reverse transcription of roughly 0.45 to 1 ug RNA used random hexamers. Each CDR3 protein gets one entry after TCRdb re-called the immunoSEQ multiplex PCR reads with MiXCR. This table has approximately 100,000 distinct CDR3 sequences, 92% appearing once. Controls matched for age and sex were healthy donors. While CD8+ and CD4+ T cells were isolated negatively, TEMRA cells were enriched by FACS. This CDR3 has 17 amino acids. Germline V CDR1 and CDR2: SEHNR, FQNEAQ (reference sequence). The sequence derives from a human donor in good health. Sequencing used CD8+ T cells from PBMCs. V gene TRBV7-9 combines with J gene TRBJ1-3; TRBD1 matches 10 bases. As DNA, the CDR3 is TGTGCCAGCAGCTCCGGGACAGGGGATCGCTCTGAAAACACCATATATTTT. Amino acid sequence: CASSSGTGDRSENTIYF.